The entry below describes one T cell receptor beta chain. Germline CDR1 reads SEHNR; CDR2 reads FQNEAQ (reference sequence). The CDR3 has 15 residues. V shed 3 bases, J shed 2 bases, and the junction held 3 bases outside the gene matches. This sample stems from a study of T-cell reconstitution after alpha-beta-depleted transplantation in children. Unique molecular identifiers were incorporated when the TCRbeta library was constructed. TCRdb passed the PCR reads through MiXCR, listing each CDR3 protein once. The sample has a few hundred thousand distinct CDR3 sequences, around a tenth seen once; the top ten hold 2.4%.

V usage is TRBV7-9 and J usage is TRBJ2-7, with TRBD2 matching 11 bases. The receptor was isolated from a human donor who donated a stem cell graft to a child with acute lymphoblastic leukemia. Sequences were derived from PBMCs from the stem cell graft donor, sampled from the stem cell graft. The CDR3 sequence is CASSLISGRAYEQYF. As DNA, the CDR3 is TGTGCCAGCAGCTTGATTAGCGGGAGGGCCTACGAGCAGTACTTC.